The 27 T cell receptor beta chains reported below all come from one sample, sequenced in a study of blood T cells in healthy people across ages. Primers used in a second PCR of roughly 7 to 12 cycles were a sample-barcoded 5' primer and a J-beta primer mix. MiXCR, applied by TCRdb to the 5' RACE reads, yields one record per CDR3 protein. The sample holds 1.5 million to 2 million distinct CDR3 sequences, roughly two fifths seen once. Sequenced: blood. Receptors were obtained from a human donor in good health.

The gene calls are TRBV7-2 and TRBJ2-7, with a tentative D call TRBD1 (5 bases). Germline V gene sequence: CDR1 SGHTA, CDR2 FQGNSA. The V end lost 3 bases, the J end lost 1 base, and 13 bases lay between the germline ends. The CDR3 has 15 residues. In nucleotides, the CDR3 is TGTGCCAGCAGCTTCCGAGATGACAGTTCCTACGAGCAGTACTTC. Protein product: CASSFRDDSSYEQYF.

This chain connects TRBV6-5 to TRBJ1-3; no clear D. The V end was cut by 5 bases, the J end by 3 bases, with 8 bases between. The CDR3 extends over 13 amino acids. Germline lookup yields CDR1 MNHEY and CDR2 SVGAGI. CDR3 in amino acids: CASSTARGNTIYF. The CDR3, as DNA: TGTGCCAGCAGTACGGCCCGTGGAAACACCATATATTTT.

This chain joins TRBV2 and TRBJ2-5, with 9 nucleotides matching TRBD1. After removal of 5 bases from V and 11 bases from J, the junction contained 15 bases not matched to a gene. The CDR3 contains 15 residues. CDR1 is SNHLY, CDR2 FYNNEI, per germline. The CDR3 region has the DNA TGTGCCAGCAGTCTGGGACAGGGAACGCCCTACGGGCAGTACTTC. It translates to CASSLGQGTPYGQYF. The full variable domain, rest sourced from reference TRBV2 and TRBJ2-5, is EPEVTQTPSHQVTQMGQEVILRCVPISNHLYFYWYRQILGQKVEFLVSFYNNEISEKSEIFDDQFSVERPDGSNFTLKIRSTKLEDSAMYFCASSLGQGTPYGQYFGPGTRLLVL.

This clonotype was seen more than once but under ten times. The rearrangement links TRBV7-9 to TRBJ2-7, with D perhaps given as TRBD1 or TRBD2 (6 bases each). The germline gives CDR1 SEHNR, CDR2 FQNEAQ (reference sequence). Deletions cut 7 bases from V and 4 bases from J, with 17 bases between. The CDR3 contains 14 residues. The CDR3 sequence is CASTPPGAGYEQYF. CDR3 bases: TGTGCCAGCACTCCCCCGGGGGCTGGATACGAGCAGTACTTC.

The chain employs TRBV21-1 and TRBJ2-7; the table's D call of TRBD2 was not tested on the DNA. TRBV21-1 is a pseudogene locus. The CDR3 has 18 amino acids. CDR3 loop: CASIVSEGDGRPDYEQYF. The CDR3 DNA reads TGTGCCAGCATAGTCAGCGAGGGGGATGGCCGCCCGGACTACGAGCAGTACTTC.

At least ten counts were recorded for this clonotype. The chain joins TRBV4-3 to TRBJ2-5, with D possibly TRBD1 on 5 matching bases. CDR3 length: 13 residues. Germline CDR1 reads LGHNA; CDR2 reads YSLEER. V shed 2 bases and J shed 2 bases, with 6 bases lying between them. The DNA for the CDR3 is TGCGCCAGCAGCCAAAGACAGCAAGAGACCCAGTACTTC. It yields the protein CASSQRQQETQYF.

This clonotype was counted only a few times. V usage is TRBV20-1 and J usage is TRBJ2-7; 12 nucleotides align to TRBD1. Trimming at V came to 5 bases and at J to 4 bases, leaving 6 bases not matched to a gene. Per germline, CDR1 DFQATT and CDR2 SNEGSKA (reference sequence). This CDR3 contains 14 residues. The CDR3 region is CSAGDRGLFYEQYF. The CDR3 DNA follows: TGCAGTGCTGGGGACAGGGGGCTTTTTTACGAGCAGTACTTC.

The chain is built from TRBV28 and TRBJ2-1, with D hard to call. Germline V lookup: CDR1 MDHEN, CDR2 SYDVKM. The CDR3 is made up of 19 amino acids. Trimming took off 3 bases at V and 4 bases at J, with 25 bases between the two ends. CDR3 DNA sequence: TGTGCCAGCAGTTTTATCTTCCAAGTAAGCTTGTCAGAATACAATGAGCAGTTCTTC. It is translated as CASSFIFQVSLSEYNEQFF.

This clonotype turned up a few times. The rearrangement links TRBV7-9 to TRBJ1-1, with TRBD1 matching over 8 bases. Looked up from germline, CDR1 is SEHNR and CDR2 is FQNEAQ (reference sequence). The CDR3 is 18 residues long. With 2 bases clipped from V and 3 bases from J, the junction kept 14 bases outside the gene matches. The CDR3 nucleotides are TGTGCCAGCAGCTTATGGGTGGCGGCAGGGGGCACGGACACTGAAGCTTTCTTT. This gives the protein CASSLWVAAGGTDTEAFF. The full variable domain, rest sourced from reference TRBV7-9 and TRBJ1-1, is DTGVSQNPRHKITKRGQNVTFRCDPISEHNRLYWYRQTLGQGPEFLTYFQNEAQLEKSRLLSDRFSAERPKGSFSTLEIQRTEQGDSAMYLCASSLWVAAGGTDTEAFFGQGTRLTVV.

In its sample, this clonotype was seen many times. The chain combines TRBV5-5 with TRBJ2-7; 9 bases fit TRBD1. Germline-derived CDR1 and CDR2 are SGHKS and YYEKEE (reference sequence). The junction had 10 bases not matched to a gene; V was cut back by 4 bases and J by 2 bases. This CDR3 is 16 amino acids long. The CDR3 is CASSPEKGQGPYEQYF. The DNA for the CDR3 is TGTGCCAGCAGCCCGGAGAAGGGACAGGGCCCCTACGAGCAGTACTTC. The full variable domain, its missing parts supplied by reference TRBV5-5 and TRBJ2-7, is DAGVTQSPTHLIKTRGQQVTLRCSPISGHKSVSWYQQVLGQGPQFIFQYYEKEERGRGNFPDRFSARQFPNYSSELNVNALLLGDSALYLCASSPEKGQGPYEQYFGPGTRLTVT.

This clonotype was seen just once. Here the CDR3 reads CASSLGATGKAFF. CDR3 DNA sequence: TGTGCCAGCAGCCTTGGGGCAACAGGAAAAGCTTTCTTT. This sequence joins TRBV12-3 or TRBV12-4 and TRBJ1-1, with D possibly being TRBD1 (5 bases). V was cut by 6 bases and J by 9 bases, with 17 bases left in between. This CDR3 spans 13 amino acids.

This clonotype showed up just a few times. The CDR3 here is CASSLVPAGGNTYEQYF. CDR3 coding DNA: TGTGCCAGCAGCTTAGTACCGGCTGGGGGTAATACCTACGAGCAGTACTTC. The chain carries TRBV11-2 and TRBJ2-7; either TRBD1 or TRBD2 may fit D (5 bases each). CDR3 length equals 17 residues. CDR1 and CDR2 (germline): SGHAT, FQNNGV. Trimming stripped 1 base from V and 2 bases from J, with 18 bases between.

This clonotype was observed a handful of times. The V and J genes are TRBV14 and TRBJ1-1, with a weak D call TRBD1 (6 bases). The CDR3 spans 17 residues. Germline V lookup: CDR1 SGHDN, CDR2 FVKESK. V gave up 1 base and J gave up 1 base, with 16 bases separating them. The DNA for the CDR3 is TGTGCCAGCAGCCAAGTCCCTTCCGACAGGTGGAACACTGAAGCTTTCTTT. Its translation: CASSQVPSDRWNTEAFF.

The CDR3 is CAISLRQDFNYGYTF. Written as DNA, the CDR3 is TGTGCCATCAGTTTAAGACAGGACTTTAACTATGGCTACACCTTC. The gene calls are TRBV10-3 and TRBJ1-2; possible D gene TRBD1, 6 bases. The germline CDR1 and CDR2 sequences are ENHRY and SYGVKD. The CDR3 has 15 residues. V was shortened by 5 bases and J by 1 base, with 14 bases between the two germline ends.

The chain is built from TRBV29-1 and TRBJ2-1; tentative D call: TRBD1 (5 bases). The CDR3 is 15 residues long. Germline V gene sequence: CDR1 SQVTM, CDR2 ANQGSEA. The V and J ends lost 4 bases and 3 bases respectively, with 16 bases between them. This CDR3 is CSVGSGRDYYNEQFF. CDR3 in DNA: TGCAGCGTTGGGTCGGGCAGGGATTACTACAATGAGCAGTTCTTC.

V usage is TRBV20-1 and J usage is TRBJ1-2; TRBD1 is a possible D gene (5 bases). Germline assignment: CDR1 DFQATT and CDR2 SNEGSKA (reference sequence). The CDR3 consists of 12 residues. V dropped 8 bases and J dropped 3 bases, with 13 bases sitting between them. The CDR3 bases are TGCAGTACGGTGACAGATTACTATGGCTACACCTTC. It yields the protein CSTVTDYYGYTF.

This clonotype was seen more than once but under ten times. The chain has TRBV12-3 or TRBV12-4 and TRBJ2-4; TRBD2 is a possible D gene (5 bases). V was shortened by 3 bases and J by 11 bases, with 8 bases between the two germline ends. This CDR3 is built from 11 residues. The CDR3 loop reads CASSFGLVQYF. The DNA for the CDR3 is TGTGCCAGCAGTTTCGGACTTGTTCAGTACTTC.

In its sample, this clonotype was seen a few times. CDR3 amino acids: CASSQQPTGVEETQYF. The CDR3 nucleotides read TGTGCCAGCAGCCAGCAGCCGACAGGGGTAGAAGAGACCCAGTACTTC. The chain uses TRBV4-2 and TRBJ2-5; 8 bases map to TRBD1. The CDR3 totals 16 residues. Trimming took 3 bases from V and 3 from J; bases not matched to a gene: 9. The germline V gene has CDR1 LGHNA and CDR2 YNFKEQ.

Regarding this clonotype: A much more abundant neighbour one base away suggests this may be a read error. The chain has TRBV6-5 and TRBJ2-5, with D tentatively TRBD1 (5 bases). CDR1 and CDR2 from the germline V gene are MNHEY and SVGAGI. This CDR3 is 14 amino acids long. CDR3 amino acids: CASSLSLGQEAQYF. CDR3 in DNA: TGTGCCAGCAGTTTGTCGTTGGGGCAAGAGGCCCAGTACTTC.

The chain carries TRBV12-3 or TRBV12-4 and TRBJ1-1; 9 nucleotides line up with TRBD1. Unmatched junction bases numbered 10, after V lost 6 bases and J lost 5 bases. This CDR3 contains 15 residues. CDR3 region: CASRSLRDRETEAFF. In DNA form, the CDR3 reads TGTGCCAGCAGATCCTTACGGGACAGGGAAACTGAAGCTTTCTTT.

This clonotype has a handful of counts. The V and J genes are TRBV28 and TRBJ2-1, with 7 bases matching TRBD2. With V trimmed by 3 bases and J by 4 bases, 12 bases remained unmatched. Germline CDR1 MDHEN, CDR2 SYDVKM. The CDR3 is made up of 17 amino acids. The CDR3 nucleotides are TGTGCCAGCAGTTTGGGCTTTGGGGGGGGTTGGTACAATGAGCAGTTCTTC. Translation gives CASSLGFGGGWYNEQFF. The entire variable domain, with the rest obtained from reference TRBV28 and TRBJ2-1, is as follows: DVKVTQSSRYLVKRTGEKVFLECVQDMDHENMFWYRQDPGLGLRLIYFSYDVKMKEKGDIPEGYSVSREKKERFSLILESASTNQTSMYLCASSLGFGGGWYNEQFFGPGTRLTVL.

This clonotype was found once. This CDR3 fails to terminate in the conserved phenylalanine or tryptophan, so it likely reflects a read error. The chain carries TRBV3-1 and TRBJ2-5; 12 bases line up with TRBD2. The V and J ends lost 0 bases and 1 base, in that order; junction bases with no gene match: 6. The CDR3 spans 18 residues. CDR1 LGHDT and CDR2 YNNKEL come from the germline V gene (reference sequence). The CDR3 here is CASSQDWLAGGVQETQYC. DNA for the CDR3: TGTGCCAGCAGCCAAGATTGGCTAGCGGGGGGGGTCCAAGAGACCCAGTACTGC.

V gene TRBV20-1 combines with J gene TRBJ2-7; D not certain. The CDR3 extends over 14 amino acids. Germline V lookup: CDR1 DFQATT, CDR2 SNEGSKA (reference sequence). Trimming shortened V by 2 bases and J by 7 bases, and 18 bases separated the two germline ends. CDR3 bases: TGCAGTGCTAGATCTCCCGGACGGTACAATGAGCAGTACTTC. Encoded protein: CSARSPGRYNEQYF.

The rearrangement joins TRBV4-1 to TRBJ2-1; D perhaps matches TRBD2 (6 bases). Germline CDR1 MGHRA, CDR2 YSYEKL. The V and J ends lost 1 base and 8 bases respectively, with 15 bases between them. The CDR3 covers 15 residues. The CDR3 DNA reads TGCGCCAGCAGCCAAGGGGCGGGGAGGATCGATGAGCAGTTCTTC. As protein: CASSQGAGRIDEQFF.

The rearrangement joins TRBV7-2 to TRBJ1-6; a weak D match, TRBD1 (5 bases). CDR1 and CDR2 from the germline V gene are SGHTA and FQGNSA. V was cut by 5 bases and J by 0 bases, with 11 bases left in between. The CDR3 runs to 16 residues. The CDR3 DNA reads as TGTGCCAGCAGCCCAGGGTCTAGCTCCTATAATTCACCCCTCCACTTT. It translates to CASSPGSSSYNSPLHF.

This chain connects TRBV20-1 to TRBJ2-5; 9 nucleotides agree with TRBD1. The J call may be mistaken, given a closer DNA end match to TRBJ2-7. This CDR3 region has 16 residues. Per the germline V gene, CDR1 is DFQATT and CDR2 is SNEGSKA (reference sequence). CDR3: CSASSIQGAPFYEQYF. The CDR3 region has the DNA TGCAGTGCTAGCTCAATACAGGGGGCACCCTTCTACGAGCAGTACTTC.

The chain is built from TRBV4-2 and TRBJ1-1, with D maybe TRBD1 (6 bases). V was trimmed by 0 bases and J by 5 bases, leaving 16 bases between them. The CDR3 spans 16 residues. The germline CDR1 and CDR2 sequences are LGHNA and YNFKEQ. In DNA form, the CDR3 reads TGTGCCAGCAGCCAAGAGGTAGGGGGGCGTGAGACTGAAGCTTTCTTT. Residues: CASSQEVGGRETEAFF.